Here is one TCR beta chain with its context. The target of this receptor is not known. Base qualities were left out, and no much larger clone turns up one base away. Other DNA sequences within the sample encode an identical CDR3. The sample belongs to a study of T cells after posttransplantation cyclophosphamide (dated by TCRdb to about 2016). Context from the whole study: Using TRB sequencing, the study followed how the T cell repertoire reconstituted after myeloablative bone marrow transplantation in which posttransplantation cyclophosphamide served as GVHD prophylaxis. Antigen receptor sequencing covered samples from 30 to 45 PTCy-treated patients and approximately 15 of their related bone marrow donors. Blood from all 30 or so PTCy patients who had 1-year posttransplant specimens underwent TRB sequencing. In 3 patients, TRB sequencing was also performed on up to 3 more blood samples taken 2 to 5.2 years after transplant, and in several patients, pretransplant blood was also TRB-sequenced. TRA and TRB clonality were tightly correlated in roughly ten samples, so subsequent TCR analyses focused on TRB only. Public TRB sequences were compared against a database of over 3,000 sequences linked to responses to pathogens, tumor antigens, self-antigens and alloantigens.

Its CDR3 holds 13 amino acids, cysteine through phenylalanine. Only the CDR3 region is kept as DNA, spanning 39 bases read in frame from base 1. Trimmed from V: 6 bases; trimmed from J: 2 bases; junction bases lacking a gene match: 2. From the germline V gene, CDR1 is KGHSH and CDR2 is LQKENI. What the authors observed across the whole study: Donor-recipient similarity was low at 1-2 months but rose over the first year, and later blood repertoires were often dominated by donor CD8+ memory clones. The TRB repertoires of T cells infiltrating skin or the GI tract showed only limited overlap with the TRB repertoires found in blood. Across under 50 patients, recipient CMV seropositivity and CMV reactivation were highly associated with TRB clonality; PTCy diversity was similar to CNI/methotrexate controls.

Related bone marrow donors provided peripheral blood samples on the day of marrow donation. Peripheral blood and bone marrow mononuclear cells were isolated by Ficoll-Hypaque density centrifugation and were cryopreserved. TRB sequencing was run on genomic DNA with either the immunoSEQ assay at survey resolution or the hsTCRB kit. The paper's data handling went like this. The immunoSEQ software was used for initial read processing, and the LymphoSeq R package was used for repertoire analyses. For each TRB dataset, clonality was calculated as 1 minus normalized Shannon entropy, and the Gini coefficient was computed as well. Phenotypes of unsorted samples were inferred by mapping TRB sequences from sorted subsets of the recipient or donor onto unsorted samples of the same recipient. TCRdb's version of the immuneACCESS table is confined to in-frame rearrangements and falls short of the full clone set. An unresolved V gene accounts for under half of the shortfall where checked; the remainder is of unknown origin. The V and J calls and clone size are taken from that table; D and trimming were inferred from the DNA. The table for this sample lists about 47,000 clones; 94% of them were counted only once. Jointly, the top ten make up 2.9% of the sample.

The sequenced material came from PBMCs. The sequence links TRBV18 to TRBJ2-5; 8 central bases correspond to TRBD1. The origin of this receptor is a woman aged 30 to 39 in good health and a related stem cell transplant donor. The DNA sequence reads TGTGCCAGCTCGCGGGACAGGCAAGAGACCCAGTACTTC. Its protein product is CASSRDRQETQYF.